Listed below are T cell receptor beta chains from one sample, sequenced in a study of radiotherapy plus CTLA-4 blockade in lung cancer. Some clones are missing from TCRdb's copy, which holds only in-frame ones; the method was immunoSEQ multiplex PCR. This table holds roughly 75,000 clones, around 76% found once. Sequencing was performed on peripheral blood, taken from a patient treated with radiotherapy plus ipilimumab. The receptors here all came from a human donor with non-small cell lung cancer whose response to radiotherapy plus ipilimumab could not be evaluated. Some clones in this sample may be carry-over from other donors' samples. The CDR3 runs from the conserved cysteine through the conserved F or W. D genes are given only for firm matches. A row's size may be missing; if present it is once, few, many or a size class.

j_call v_call d_call clone_size cdr3_nt cdr3_aa
TRBJ1-5 TRBV19 - - TGTGCCAGTAGTGTCCAGGATTATAGCAATCAGCCCCAGCATTTT CASSVQDYSNQPQHF
TRBJ1-3 TRBV5-3 - - TGTGCCAGAAGGCAGCAGCGGGAATCTACCTCTGGAAACACCATATATTTT CARRQQRESTSGNTIYF
TRBJ1-2 TRBV5-1 TRBD1 - TGCGCCAGCAGCTCCCACGAGGGGGCGGGTGGCTACACCTTC CASSSHEGAGGYTF
TRBJ2-5 TRBV5-6 - - TGTGCCAGCAGCTTGATATCGAGCCAAGAGACCCAGTACTTC CASSLISSQETQYF
TRBJ2-7 TRBV28 TRBD1 - TGTGCCAGTGCCAGGGGGACCCCCTACGAGCAGTACTTC CASARGTPYEQYF
TRBJ1-5 TRBV27 TRBD1 - TGTGCCAGCAGTTTCATAGGGGGCGCCAATCAGCCCCAGCATTTT CASSFIGGANQPQHF
TRBJ1-2 TRBV4-1 TRBD1 - TGCGCCAGCAGCCAAGAGCTGACAGGGAACTATGGCTACACCTTC CASSQELTGNYGYTF
TRBJ2-1 TRBV6-4 TRBD2 few TGTGCCAGCAGTGACGGGATTAGCGGGGACTACAATGAGCAGTTCTTC CASSDGISGDYNEQFF
TRBJ2-2 TRBV10-3 TRBD1 few TGCGCCATCAGTGAAAAAGCCGGGACAGGGGGCAAGACCGGGGAGCTGTTTTTT CAISEKAGTGGKTGELFF
TRBJ1-5 TRBV7-9 TRBD1 few TGTGCCAGCAGCTTAGCCGGGACAGGGAATAGCAATCAGCCCCAGCATTTT CASSLAGTGNSNQPQHF
TRBJ2-4 TRBV4-3 TRBD2 - TGCGCCAGCAGCCAAGAGATCAGGGAGGGGCCCAGCATTCAGTACTTC CASSQEIREGPSIQYF
TRBJ1-2 TRBV7-9 - - TGTGCCAGCAGCTTAAAGGGGTACACCTTC CASSLKGYTF
TRBJ1-4 TRBV4-1 - - TGCGCCAGCAGCAGCAGTCTTGGAGAACTGTTTTTT CASSSSLGELFF
TRBJ2-1 TRBV7-9 - - TGTGCCAGCAGCCCGACCGGGAATGAGCAGTTCTTC CASSPTGNEQFF
TRBJ1-4 TRBV5-8 TRBD1 - TGTGCCAGCAGCTTCGACAGGGCGATAGAAAAACTGTTTTTT CASSFDRAIEKLFF
TRBJ1-1 TRBV4-2 TRBD1 once TGTGCCAGCAGCCAAGATCGGACAAGGGTGACAGGGGGCCCTGAAGCTTTCTTT CASSQDRTRVTGGPEAFF
TRBJ2-2 TRBV5-6 - few TGTGCCAGCAGCTTGGTAGAAACCGGGGAGCTGTTTTTT CASSLVETGELFF
TRBJ1-2 TRBV28 TRBD1 - TGTGCCAGCCGAGGGACAGGGAGGTCGAGCTATGGCTACACCTTC CASRGTGRSSYGYTF
TRBJ2-5 TRBV7-9 - once TGTGCCAGCAGCTTAGCCAGGGCCGAGACCCAGTACTTC CASSLARAETQYF
TRBJ1-3 TRBV5-6 TRBD1 - TGTGCCAGCAGCTTGTACTCTGGGACAGGGGCGGGAAACACCATATATTTT CASSLYSGTGAGNTIYF
TRBJ1-2 TRBV28 TRBD1 - TGTGCCAGACCCCTGCCTCTTCCGGACAGGGGGCGATCTAACTATGGCTACACCTTC CARPLPLPDRGRSNYGYTF
TRBJ1-2 TRBV6-1 - - TGTGCCAGCAGTGAAGCATCAGACTATGGCTACACCTTC CASSEASDYGYTF
TRBJ1-3 TRBV5-6 - few TGTGCCAGCAGCCTCACAGTCTCTGGAAACACCATATATTTT CASSLTVSGNTIYF
TRBJ1-4 TRBV6-1 TRBD1 few TGTGCCAGCACCTTGACAGGGACTAATGAAAAACTGTTTTTT CASTLTGTNEKLFF
TRBJ1-2 TRBV4-1 - - TGCGCCAGCAGCCTGGGGGGGCATAACTATGGCTACACCTTC CASSLGGHNYGYTF
TRBJ2-3 TRBV13 TRBD2 - TGTGCCAGCAGCTTTAGCGGGGGGGGCGACACAGATACGCAGTATTTT CASSFSGGGDTDTQYF
TRBJ1-2 TRBV9 TRBD1 - TGTGCCAGCAGCCGGGGACAGGGTAACTATGGCTACACCTTC CASSRGQGNYGYTF
TRBJ1-6 TRBV2 - - TGTGCCAGCATGCCACAGGCTGACTCCTATAATTCACCCCTCCACTTT CASMPQADSYNSPLHF
TRBJ1-3 TRBV5-5 - - TGTGCCAGCAGCTTGAACAGGGTCGGTGGAAACACCATATATTTT CASSLNRVGGNTIYF
TRBJ2-7 TRBV28 TRBD2 - TGTGCCAGCAGTTTAGCGGGGGTAAACTACGAGCAGTACTTC CASSLAGVNYEQYF
TRBJ2-1 TRBV5-1 TRBD2 - TGCGCCAGCAGCGCACCGGGACTAGCGGGAGGTGAGCAGTTCTTC CASSAPGLAGGEQFF
TRBJ2-3 TRBV6-5 - - TGTGCCAGCAGTACAGGGTTCCCGATCACAGATACGCAGTATTTT CASSTGFPITDTQYF
TRBJ2-1 TRBV6-1 TRBD2 - TGTGCCAGCATGAGTAGCGGGGGTTACAATGAGCAGTTCTTC CASMSSGGYNEQFF
TRBJ2-1 TRBV27 TRBD2 - TGTGCCAGCAGTTTATCTAGCGGGGGGGCTTGGGAGCAGTTCTTC CASSLSSGGAWEQFF
TRBJ2-2 TRBV2 TRBD1 - TGTGCCAGCAGTTGGCTACAGGGGATTTCGAACACCGGGGAGCTGTTTTTT CASSWLQGISNTGELFF
TRBJ2-1 TRBV29-1 - - TGCAGCGGAAGGGGGGGACTGCCCAATGAGCAGTTCTTC CSGRGGLPNEQFF
TRBJ2-7 TRBV5-4 TRBD1 - TGTGCCAGCCGCAAATACAGGGGGGAAGGAAATGAGCAGTACTTC CASRKYRGEGNEQYF
TRBJ1-2 TRBV28 TRBD1 - TGTGCCAGCAGTCGACAGGGGGCGGGAGGCTACACCTTC CASSRQGAGGYTF
TRBJ2-7 TRBV5-1 TRBD1 - TGCGCCAGCAGCTTGGGGGGGACAGGACCTTACGAGCAGTACTTC CASSLGGTGPYEQYF
TRBJ1-2 TRBV6-1 - - TGTGCCAGCAGTGCGACAGGTGACTATGGCTACACCTTC CASSATGDYGYTF
TRBJ2-7 TRBV28 TRBD1 once TGTGCCAGCAGTCCGGGACAGGGAGGGCCCTACGAGCAGTACTTC CASSPGQGGPYEQYF
TRBJ1-2 TRBV4-1 - - TGCGCCAGCAGCCAAATGGGCAGCCAAGGGGATGGCTACACCTTC CASSQMGSQGDGYTF
TRBJ1-3 TRBV18 - - TGTGCCAGCTCGCCAGGACAGCACTCTGGAAACACCATATATTTT CASSPGQHSGNTIYF
TRBJ1-6 TRBV27 TRBD1 once TGTGCCAGCAGTTTTAGGACAGGCCTGAGCTCCTATAATTCACCCCTCCACTTT CASSFRTGLSSYNSPLHF
TRBJ2-7 TRBV4-3 TRBD2 - TGCGCCAGCAGCCAAGGCGGGGGCGAGCAGTACTTC CASSQGGGEQYF
TRBJ1-2 TRBV4-2 TRBD1 few TGTGCCAGCAGCCAAGGAACAGGGGATTATAACTATGGCTACACCTTC CASSQGTGDYNYGYTF
TRBJ1-1 TRBV6-5 - - TGTGCCAGCAGTTCGGACAGAAACACTGAAGCTTTCTTT CASSSDRNTEAFF
TRBJ2-5 TRBV4-1 TRBD1 - TGCGCCAGCAGCTCTATGACAGGGAGAGAGACCCAGTACTTC CASSSMTGRETQYF
TRBJ1-1 TRBV28 - - TGTGCCAGCACCGACTTCGCGGGGACCACTGAAGCTTTCTTT CASTDFAGTTEAFF
TRBJ2-2 TRBV2 TRBD2 - TGTGCCAGCAGTGCCTCCCCCGGGGGGAGGGACACCGGGGAGCTGTTTTTT CASSASPGGRDTGELFF
TRBJ1-1 TRBV6-5 TRBD1 - TGTGCCAGCAGCTATGGGTACAGGGGGCGATTTGAAGCTTTCTTT CASSYGYRGRFEAFF
TRBJ1-1 TRBV9 TRBD1 - TGTGCCAGCAGCGTACCTGGGACAGGTTTCACTGAAGCTTTCTTT CASSVPGTGFTEAFF